This T cell receptor beta chain was captured by sequencing in a study of T-cell reconstitution after alpha-beta-depleted transplantation in children. V shed 4 bases and J 3 bases; nucleotides not matched to a gene: 1. Germline lookup yields CDR1 SGDLS and CDR2 YYNGEE. The CDR3 runs 15 residues. Using unique molecular identifiers, the investigators prepared the TCRbeta library. Each CDR3 protein is one row after TCRdb ran MiXCR on the PCR reads. The top ten clones hold 2.5% to 4% of a sample with more than 450,000 distinct CDR3 sequences, around 16% of them seen once. The chain is built from TRBV9 and TRBJ2-2, with 12 bases aligning to TRBD1. This material consisted of PBMCs from the stem cell graft donor, taken from the stem cell graft. The receptor was isolated from a human donor who donated a stem cell graft to a child with acute lymphoblastic leukemia. As DNA, the CDR3 is TGTGCCAGCAGCCGGGACAGGGGGCACACCGGGGAGCTGTTTTTT. Translation gives CASSRDRGHTGELFF.